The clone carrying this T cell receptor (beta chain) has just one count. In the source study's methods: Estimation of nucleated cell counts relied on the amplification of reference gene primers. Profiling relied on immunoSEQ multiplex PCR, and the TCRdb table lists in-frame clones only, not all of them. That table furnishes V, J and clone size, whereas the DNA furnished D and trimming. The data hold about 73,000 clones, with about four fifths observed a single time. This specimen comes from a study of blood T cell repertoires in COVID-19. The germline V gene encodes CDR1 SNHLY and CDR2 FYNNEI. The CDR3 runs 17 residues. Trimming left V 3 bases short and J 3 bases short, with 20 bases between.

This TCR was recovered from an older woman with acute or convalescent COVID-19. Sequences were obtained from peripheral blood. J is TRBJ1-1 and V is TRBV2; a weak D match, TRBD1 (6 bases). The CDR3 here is CASSEAVTGWLDTEAFF. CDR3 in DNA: TGTGCCAGCAGTGAGGCGGTTACAGGGTGGTTGGACACTGAAGCTTTCTTT. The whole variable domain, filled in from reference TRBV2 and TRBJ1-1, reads EPEVTQTPSHQVTQMGQEVILRCVPISNHLYFYWYRQILGQKVEFLVSFYNNEISEKSEIFDDQFSVERPDGSNFTLKIRSTKLEDSAMYFCASSEAVTGWLDTEAFFGQGTRLTVV.